A selection of T cell receptor beta chains follows, all from one sample in a study of shared clonotypes between healthy human individuals. Data came from immunoSEQ multiplex PCR; TCRdb stores just in-frame clones and leaves some out. The data show 2.3 million or so clones, about 92% seen once. The sequencing input was naive CD4+ T cells from PBMCs. Receptors originate from a man aged 18 to 29 in good health. Some clones in this sample may be carry-over from other donors' samples. Both conserved end residues are part of each CDR3. The D gene is left open where the match is weak. Only some rows state a clone size, as once, few, many or a class for expanded clones.

clone_size	v_call	j_call	d_call	cdr3_aa	cdr3_nt
-	TRBV5-8	TRBJ1-1	TRBD1	CASSRVTGFEAFF	TGTGCCAGCAGCCGCGTGACAGGGTTTGAAGCTTTCTTT
-	TRBV6-1	TRBJ2-1	TRBD2	CASSPSGRGDNEQFF	TGTGCCAGCAGCCCCAGCGGGAGGGGCGACAATGAGCAGTTCTTC
-	TRBV2	TRBJ2-1	-	CASRGGQSSYNEQFF	TGTGCCAGTCGTGGTGGGCAGAGCTCCTACAATGAGCAGTTCTTC
-	TRBV6-6	TRBJ1-5	-	CASSSQGTGGQPQHF	TGTGCCAGCAGTTCTCAGGGGACCGGGGGTCAGCCCCAGCATTTT
-	TRBV5-1	TRBJ2-1	TRBD1	CASRSGTGGLEQFF	TGCGCCAGCAGATCCGGGACAGGGGGACTGGAGCAGTTCTTC
-	TRBV5-1	TRBJ2-1	-	CASSLARTIGEQFF	TGCGCCAGCAGCTTGGCCCGGACTATCGGAGAGCAGTTCTTC
-	TRBV7-8	TRBJ1-1	TRBD1	CASSLPRGMNTEAFF	TGTGCCAGCAGCTTGCCCAGGGGGATGAACACTGAAGCTTTCTTT
-	TRBV7-9	TRBJ1-2	-	CASSFPGAGSDGYTF	TGTGCCAGCAGCTTCCCGGGGGCAGGATCTGATGGCTACACCTTC
-	TRBV5-1	TRBJ2-7	TRBD2	CASSPPGTSGLSSYEQYF	TGCGCCAGCAGCCCTCCTGGGACTAGCGGGTTGAGCTCCTACGAGCAGTACTTC
-	TRBV5-1	TRBJ2-2	TRBD1	CASSSRDRGRIGELFF	TGCGCCAGCAGCTCTAGGGACAGGGGGCGCATCGGGGAGCTGTTTTTT
-	TRBV7-9	TRBJ2-2	-	CASSSQGRGNSGELFF	TGTGCCAGCAGCTCCCAGGGCAGGGGAAATTCCGGGGAGCTGTTTTTT
-	TRBV5-4	TRBJ1-1	TRBD1	CASSQGTGRPNTEAFF	TGTGCCAGCAGTCAAGGGACAGGGCGACCGAACACTGAAGCTTTCTTT
-	TRBV19	TRBJ1-4	TRBD1	CASKAGGGLSEKLFF	TGTGCCAGTAAGGCAGGGGGTGGATTGAGTGAAAAACTGTTTTTT
-	TRBV7-8	TRBJ2-1	TRBD2	CASSYGRASYNEQFF	TGTGCCAGCAGCTACGGGAGGGCCTCCTACAATGAGCAGTTCTTC
-	TRBV2	TRBJ2-3	-	CASSKGLAYTDTQYF	TGTGCCAGCAGTAAAGGGCTAGCGTACACAGATACGCAGTATTTT
-	TRBV5-4	TRBJ2-1	TRBD2	CASSSRLAGYNEQFF	TGTGCCAGCAGCTCAAGACTAGCGGGATACAATGAGCAGTTCTTC
-	TRBV13	TRBJ2-3	-	CASSLGITDTQYF	TGTGCCAGCAGCTTGGGGATCACAGATACGCAGTATTTT
-	TRBV7-3	TRBJ2-3	TRBD2	CASSPGRTSGLSTDTQYF	TGTGCCAGCAGTCCGGGGCGGACTAGCGGGCTGAGCACAGATACGCAGTATTTT
-	TRBV28	TRBJ2-7	TRBD2	CASSLRGSGRIYEQYF	TGTGCCAGCAGTTTAAGGGGGAGCGGGAGAATCTACGAGCAGTACTTC
few	TRBV30	TRBJ1-1	-	CAWSSQPTNTEAFF	TGTGCCTGGAGTAGTCAGCCAACGAACACTGAAGCTTTCTTT
-	TRBV5-1	TRBJ2-3	TRBD2	CASSWGTSGRTDTQYF	TGCGCCAGCAGCTGGGGGACTAGCGGGAGGACAGATACGCAGTATTTT
-	TRBV2	TRBJ1-3	-	CASSEDIGTSGNTIYF	TGTGCCAGCAGTGAAGATATAGGGACTAGCGGAAACACCATATATTTT
-	TRBV7-9	TRBJ2-1	-	CASSPDPLGNEQFF	TGTGCCAGCAGCCCGGACCCCCTTGGGAATGAGCAGTTCTTC
-	TRBV11-2	TRBJ1-2	-	CASSLGAGGYTF	TGTGCCAGCAGCTTGGGGGCAGGTGGCTACACCTTC
-	TRBV29-1	TRBJ2-7	-	CSAESYEQYF	TGCAGCGCGGAAAGCTACGAGCAGTACTTC
-	TRBV5-1	TRBJ2-7	TRBD1	CASSKGDREEEQYF	TGCGCCAGCAGCAAAGGGGACAGGGAAGAAGAGCAGTACTTC
-	TRBV5-5	TRBJ2-5	-	CASSGRTAQETQYF	TGTGCCAGCAGCGGGAGGACGGCCCAAGAGACCCAGTACTTC
-	TRBV27	TRBJ2-6	-	CASSPRQAAGANVLTF	TGTGCCAGCAGTCCCCGACAGGCAGCCGGGGCCAACGTCCTGACTTTC
once	TRBV5-5	TRBJ1-3	-	CASSLALRGNGNTIYF	TGTGCCAGCAGCTTGGCCCTCAGGGGCAATGGAAACACCATATATTTT
few	TRBV5-1	TRBJ2-5	TRBD2	CASSLDLAGGSLGTQYF	TGCGCCAGCAGCTTGGATCTAGCGGGAGGGAGCTTGGGGACCCAGTACTTC
-	TRBV25-1	TRBJ2-1	-	CASSDGRVAPKQFF	TGTGCCAGCAGTGACGGAAGGGTAGCGCCTAAGCAGTTCTTC
-	TRBV4-3	TRBJ2-3	-	CASSQGPGPSRDPQYF	TGCGCCAGCAGCCAAGGACCGGGACCTTCAAGGGATCCGCAGTATTTT
few	TRBV11-2	TRBJ1-1	-	CASSFPVTEAFF	TGTGCCAGCAGCTTCCCCGTCACTGAAGCTTTCTTT
-	TRBV7-3	TRBJ1-3	-	CASSLGGGTQGNTIYF	TGTGCCAGCAGCTTGGGAGGAGGGACTCAAGGAAACACCATATATTTT
-	TRBV28	TRBJ2-7	TRBD1	CASSPGQSRYEQYF	TGTGCCAGCAGCCCGGGACAGTCGAGGTACGAGCAGTACTTC
-	TRBV6-5	TRBJ2-7	-	CASSSPLAPYEQYF	TGTGCCAGCAGTTCCCCACTAGCTCCCTACGAGCAGTACTTC
once	TRBV5-4	TRBJ2-1	-	CASSLSEAQFF	TGTGCCAGCAGCTTGTCTGAGGCCCAGTTCTTC
-	TRBV5-1	TRBJ2-2	-	CASTHKERPRNTGELFF	TGCGCCAGCACTCACAAAGAAAGACCGCGGAACACCGGGGAGCTGTTTTTT
-	TRBV6-1	TRBJ1-1	-	CATGYIGGTEAFF	TGTGCCACCGGATACATTGGGGGAACTGAAGCTTTCTTT
-	TRBV29-1	TRBJ1-1	-	CSVVVRGENTEAFF	TGCAGCGTGGTTGTAAGGGGGGAGAACACTGAAGCTTTCTTT
-	TRBV2	TRBJ2-1	TRBD1	CASTPRTGIDEQFF	TGTGCCAGCACCCCTCGGACAGGGATCGATGAGCAGTTCTTC
-	TRBV25-1	TRBJ1-3	-	CARLLLGGRGNTIYF	TGTGCCAGACTACTACTGGGGGGGCGTGGAAACACCATATATTTT
-	TRBV7-9	TRBJ2-2	TRBD2	CASSDKAGEDTGELFF	TGTGCCAGCAGCGACAAAGCGGGAGAGGACACCGGGGAGCTGTTTTTT
-	TRBV5-4	TRBJ2-1	-	CASSFSGSHEQFF	TGTGCCAGCAGCTTTAGCGGCTCCCATGAGCAGTTCTTC
few	TRBV5-1	TRBJ1-1	-	CASSLEPELNTEAFF	TGCGCCAGCAGCTTGGAACCCGAGCTGAACACTGAAGCTTTCTTT
-	TRBV11-2	TRBJ2-7	TRBD2	CASAVVGASGSYEQYF	TGTGCCAGCGCTGTCGTCGGGGCTAGCGGCTCCTACGAGCAGTACTTC
-	TRBV27	TRBJ1-2	TRBD1	CASSISFAGQGGYGYTF	TGTGCCAGCAGTATCTCCTTTGCGGGGCAGGGGGGCTATGGCTACACCTTC
few	TRBV6-5	TRBJ1-1	-	CASSYSNLEAFF	TGTGCCAGCAGTTACTCGAATCTTGAAGCTTTCTTT
-	TRBV4-2	TRBJ2-2	-	CASSQASNTGELFF	TGTGCCAGCAGCCAGGCTAGCAACACCGGGGAGCTGTTTTTT
-	TRBV7-6	TRBJ2-7	-	CASSPGGSYEQYF	TGTGCCAGCAGCCCAGGTGGCTCCTACGAGCAGTACTTC
once	TRBV7-3	TRBJ2-1	TRBD1	CASSLGQGSYNEQFF	TGTGCCAGCAGCCTGGGACAGGGATCCTACAATGAGCAGTTCTTC
-	TRBV28	TRBJ2-7	-	CASSLFPYEQYF	TGTGCCAGCAGTTTATTTCCCTACGAGCAGTACTTC
-	TRBV18	TRBJ2-2	TRBD2	CASSPWASGSSGELFF	TGTGCCAGCTCACCCTGGGCTAGCGGGAGTTCCGGGGAGCTGTTTTTT
-	TRBV7-9	TRBJ2-3	-	CASSFLRDTQYF	TGTGCCAGCAGCTTCCTCCGAGATACGCAGTATTTT
-	TRBV9	TRBJ1-2	-	CASSEQDYGYTF	TGTGCCAGCAGCGAACAGGACTATGGCTACACCTTC
-	TRBV30	TRBJ2-7	TRBD1	CAWSVDRVLRVF	TGTGCCTGGAGTGTAGACAGGGTCTTAAGAGTTTTC
-	TRBV6-6	TRBJ2-3	-	CASSSGLQVDTQYF	TGTGCCAGCAGTAGCGGCCTCCAGGTAGATACGCAGTATTTT
few	TRBV2	TRBJ2-1	TRBD2	CASHPSGRGEQFF	TGTGCCAGCCACCCTAGCGGGAGGGGTGAGCAGTTCTTC
once	TRBV29-1	TRBJ2-3	TRBD1	CSVEDRRWDRYSTDTQYF	TGCAGCGTTGAAGATCGACGGTGGGACAGGTATTCCACAGATACGCAGTATTTT